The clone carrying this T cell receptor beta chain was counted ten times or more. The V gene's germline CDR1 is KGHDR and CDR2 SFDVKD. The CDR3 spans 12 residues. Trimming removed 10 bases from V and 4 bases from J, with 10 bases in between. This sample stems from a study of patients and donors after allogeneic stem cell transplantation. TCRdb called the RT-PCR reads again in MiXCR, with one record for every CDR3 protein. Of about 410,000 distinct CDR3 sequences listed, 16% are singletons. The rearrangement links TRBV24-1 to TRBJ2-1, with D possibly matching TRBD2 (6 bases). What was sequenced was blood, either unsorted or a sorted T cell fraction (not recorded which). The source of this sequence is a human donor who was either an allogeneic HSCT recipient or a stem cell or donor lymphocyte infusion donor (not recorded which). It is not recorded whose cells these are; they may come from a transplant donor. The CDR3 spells CATLSGYNEQFF. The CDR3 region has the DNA TGTGCCACGCTGAGCGGGTACAATGAGCAGTTCTTC.